The 4 T cell receptor beta chains given below trace back to one sample, sequenced in a study of shared clonotypes between healthy human individuals. Repertoires were generated with immunoSEQ multiplex PCR, while TCRdb's copy carries only in-frame clones and drops some. The sample lists about 1.5 million clones; 95% to 99% were seen once. The material sequenced was naive CD4+ T cells sorted from blood. The subset here: CD45RA+ positively selected. The receptors shown here come from a man under 40 in good health.

The chain links TRBV18 to TRBJ2-7; perhaps D is TRBD1 or TRBD2 (5 bases each). This CDR3 spans 13 amino acids. Per the germline V gene, CDR1 is KGHSH and CDR2 is LQKENI. V was clipped by 5 bases and J by 4 bases, with 12 bases between them. The CDR3 DNA reads TGTGCCAGCTCATCGTCTGAGGGGTACGAGCAGTACTTC. Its translation: CASSSSEGYEQYF.

The V call is TRBV18, the J call TRBJ2-7; D is undetermined. This CDR3 contains 12 residues. Germline V gives CDR1 KGHSH, CDR2 LQKENI. With 2 bases removed from V and 6 bases from J, the gap between germline ends came to 8 bases. Here the CDR3 DNA reads TGTGCCAGCTCACCAACCTCACGCGAGCAGTACTTC. This encodes CASSPTSREQYF.

The chain carries TRBV6-5 and TRBJ1-1; 7 bases fit TRBD1. Trimming took 0 bases from V and 5 from J; bases not matched to a gene: 6. The germline V gene has CDR1 MNHEY and CDR2 SVGAGI. This CDR3 region has 15 residues. CDR3 in amino acids: CASSYSIGGATEAFF. CDR3 coding DNA: TGTGCCAGCAGTTACTCTATAGGGGGCGCGACTGAAGCTTTCTTT.

The CDR3 protein is CASSLRGAGNTIYF. CDR3 DNA: TGTGCCAGCAGTTTAAGGGGAGCCGGAAACACCATATATTTT. The rearrangement uses TRBV28 and TRBJ1-3; D perhaps matches TRBD1 (5 bases). The CDR3 loop spans 14 amino acids. Germline loops: CDR1 MDHEN, CDR2 SYDVKM. V was trimmed by 2 bases and J by 4 bases, leaving 9 bases between them.